The rows below give T cell receptor beta chains drawn from one sample of a study of spatial heterogeneity in lung cancer. TCRdb called the 5' RACE reads again in MiXCR, with one record for every CDR3 protein. The profile shows tens of thousands of distinct CDR3 sequences, 15% to 20% of them singletons. The source was PBMCs, collected at follow-up. These receptors were collected from a male donor with early-stage non-small cell lung cancer. The CDR3 runs from the conserved cysteine through the conserved F or W. D genes are given only for firm matches. Not every row has a clone size; where given, it reads once, few, many or a size class.

V gene,J gene,D gene,clone size,CDR3 DNA,CDR3 protein
TRBV4-2,TRBJ1-6,TRBD1,few,TGTGCCAGCAGCCAAGAGGGACAGGGGGCGAGGCCCCTCCACTTT,CASSQEGQGARPLHF
TRBV24-1,TRBJ2-3,-,many,TGTGCCACCAGTTCAGTAGCGGAGACTAGCACAGATACGCAGTATTTT,CATSSVAETSTDTQYF
TRBV2,TRBJ2-5,-,many,TGTGCCAGCAGTGAACTTGGCGGACAAGAGACCCAGTACTTC,CASSELGGQETQYF
TRBV9,TRBJ2-1,TRBD2,-,TGTGCCAGCAGCGTAGGGATACGGGCTAGCGGGGGAGTACACAATGAGCAGTTCTTC,CASSVGIRASGGVHNEQFF
TRBV6-2/TRBV6-3,TRBJ2-3,-,-,TGTGCCAGCAGCTCCCCCTCGGCTGGAGTCACAGATACGCAGTATTTT,CASSSPSAGVTDTQYF
TRBV12-3/TRBV12-4,TRBJ2-2,TRBD2,few,TGTGCCGGCCGACTAGCGGATATACTGTTCGCGAACACCGGGGAGCTGTTTTTT,CAGRLADILFANTGELFF
TRBV2,TRBJ1-1,-,few,TGTGCCAGCAGTGAGGGGGTCAGTCAAGGGGCTGAAGCTTTCTTT,CASSEGVSQGAEAFF
TRBV20-1,TRBJ2-7,TRBD1,few,TGCAGTGCTAGGGGACAGGGCTACGAGCAGTACTTC,CSARGQGYEQYF
TRBV5-1,TRBJ2-2,-,-,TGCGCCAGCAGCTTGGCACAGGGGGAGCTGTTTTTT,CASSLAQGELFF
TRBV6-1,TRBJ1-4,-,many,TGTGCCAGCAGTCCGCGCCGACAGGAAGGGGAAAAACTGTTTTTT,CASSPRRQEGEKLFF
TRBV6-6,TRBJ1-1,-,-,TGTGCCAGCATTTTCTATGAGGGCACTGAAGCTTTCTTT,CASIFYEGTEAFF
TRBV27,TRBJ1-1,-,few,TGTGCCAGCAGTTCCCGACAGTACACTGAAGCTTTCTTT,CASSSRQYTEAFF
TRBV20-1,TRBJ2-7,-,few,TGCAGTGCCTGGGACGGCTACGAGCAGTACTTC,CSAWDGYEQYF
TRBV5-1,TRBJ2-2,TRBD2,-,TGCGCCAGCAGCTTGGGCGGGAGGTCGAACACCGGGGAGCTGTTTTTT,CASSLGGRSNTGELFF
TRBV20-1,TRBJ2-4,TRBD2,few,TGCAGTGCTAGAAAAGCGGGGGGGAACCTAGCCAAAAACATTCAGTACTTC,CSARKAGGNLAKNIQYF
TRBV27,TRBJ1-1,-,-,TGTGCCACCAGTGTAAGGCCGAACACTGAAGCTTTCTTT,CATSVRPNTEAFF
TRBV5-4,TRBJ1-1,-,-,TGTGCCAGCAGCGGATATCAGGGTTGGACTGAAGCTTTCTTT,CASSGYQGWTEAFF
TRBV29-1,TRBJ2-7,-,few,TGCAGCGCTAGCAGGGGGGGCTACGAGCAGTACTTC,CSASRGGYEQYF
TRBV14,TRBJ1-3,-,few,TGTGCCAGCAGCCAAGCGGTGACCCTCTCTGGAAACACCATATATTTT,CASSQAVTLSGNTIYF
TRBV27,TRBJ1-2,TRBD1,-,TGTGCCAGCGCTCCCGGGGGACAGAATAGAGTCGAATATGGCTACACCTTC,CASAPGGQNRVEYGYTF
TRBV18,TRBJ2-7,-,few,TGTGCCAGCTCACGGGGATCCGGGACACTCTACGAGCAGTACTTC,CASSRGSGTLYEQYF
TRBV11-2,TRBJ2-3,TRBD1,-,TGTGCCAGCAGCGAAAACAGGGGTGATACAGATACGCAGTATTTT,CASSENRGDTDTQYF
TRBV7-2,TRBJ1-2,TRBD1,-,TGTGCCAGCAGCTTAGAGACAGGGTTTGGCTATGGCTACACCTTC,CASSLETGFGYGYTF
TRBV9,TRBJ2-1,-,-,TGTGCCAGCAGCGTAGGCTACAATGAGCAGTTCTTC,CASSVGYNEQFF
TRBV7-3,TRBJ2-3,-,-,TGTGCCAGCAGCTCTACTAGCACAGATACGCAGTATTTT,CASSSTSTDTQYF
TRBV7-2,TRBJ2-3,TRBD2,-,TGTGCCAGCAGCTTAGATCGACTAGCGGGCGGATCAGATACGCAGTATTTT,CASSLDRLAGGSDTQYF